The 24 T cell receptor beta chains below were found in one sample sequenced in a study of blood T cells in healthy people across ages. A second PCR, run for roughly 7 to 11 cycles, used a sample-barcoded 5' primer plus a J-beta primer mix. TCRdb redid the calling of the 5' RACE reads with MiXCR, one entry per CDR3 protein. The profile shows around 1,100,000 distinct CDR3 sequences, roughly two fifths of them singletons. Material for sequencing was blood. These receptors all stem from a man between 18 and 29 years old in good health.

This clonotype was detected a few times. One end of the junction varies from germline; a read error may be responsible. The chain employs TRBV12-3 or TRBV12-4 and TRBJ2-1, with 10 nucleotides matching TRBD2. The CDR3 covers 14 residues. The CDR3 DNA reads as TGTGCCAGCAGTCTAGCGGGGGTCGGAGATGAGCAGTTCTTC. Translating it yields CASSLAGVGDEQFF.

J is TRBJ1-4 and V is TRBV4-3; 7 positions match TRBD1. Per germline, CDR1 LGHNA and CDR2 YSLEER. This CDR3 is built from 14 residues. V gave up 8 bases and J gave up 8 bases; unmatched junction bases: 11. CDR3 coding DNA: TGCGCCAGCGGACGAACAGGGGTAGGGGAAAAACTGTTTTTT. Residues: CASGRTGVGEKLFF.

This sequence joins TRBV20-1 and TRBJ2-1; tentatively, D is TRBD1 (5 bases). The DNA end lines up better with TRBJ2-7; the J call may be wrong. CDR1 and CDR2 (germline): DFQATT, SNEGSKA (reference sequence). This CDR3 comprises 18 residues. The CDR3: CSARDNNPRVNSYNEQYF. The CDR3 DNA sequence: TGCAGTGCTAGAGATAATAATCCCAGGGTTAACTCCTACAATGAGCAGTACTTC.

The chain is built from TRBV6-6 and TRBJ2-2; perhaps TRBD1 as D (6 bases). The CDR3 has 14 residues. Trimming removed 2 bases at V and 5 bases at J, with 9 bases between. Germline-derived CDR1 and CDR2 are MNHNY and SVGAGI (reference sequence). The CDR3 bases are TGTGCCAGCAGTTACGGGACACGGACCGGGGAGCTGTTTTTT. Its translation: CASSYGTRTGELFF.

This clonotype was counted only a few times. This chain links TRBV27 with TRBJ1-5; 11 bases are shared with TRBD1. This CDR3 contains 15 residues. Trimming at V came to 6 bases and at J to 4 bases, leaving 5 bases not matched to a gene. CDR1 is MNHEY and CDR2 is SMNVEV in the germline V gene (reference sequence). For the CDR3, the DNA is TGTGCCAGCAGGGACAGGGGGCTGGGTAATCAGCCCCAGCATTTT. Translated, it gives CASRDRGLGNQPQHF.

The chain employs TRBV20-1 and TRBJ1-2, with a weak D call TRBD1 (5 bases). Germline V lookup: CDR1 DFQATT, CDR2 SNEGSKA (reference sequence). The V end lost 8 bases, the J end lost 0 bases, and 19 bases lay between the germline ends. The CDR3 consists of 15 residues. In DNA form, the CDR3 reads TGCAGTACCCTTTCGCCGGGACCTTCTAACTATGGCTACACCTTC. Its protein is CSTLSPGPSNYGYTF.

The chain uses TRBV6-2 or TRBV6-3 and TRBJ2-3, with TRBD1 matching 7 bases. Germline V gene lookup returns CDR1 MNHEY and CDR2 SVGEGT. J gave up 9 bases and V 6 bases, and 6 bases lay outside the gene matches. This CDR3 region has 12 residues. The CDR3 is CASRKTGSTQYF. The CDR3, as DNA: TGTGCCAGCAGAAAGACAGGGAGCACGCAGTATTTT.

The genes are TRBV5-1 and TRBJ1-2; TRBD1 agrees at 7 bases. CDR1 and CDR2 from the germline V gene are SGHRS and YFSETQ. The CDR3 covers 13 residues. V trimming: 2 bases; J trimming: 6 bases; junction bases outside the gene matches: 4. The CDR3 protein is CASSFGTVDGYTF. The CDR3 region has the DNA TGCGCCAGCAGCTTTGGGACAGTAGATGGCTACACCTTC.

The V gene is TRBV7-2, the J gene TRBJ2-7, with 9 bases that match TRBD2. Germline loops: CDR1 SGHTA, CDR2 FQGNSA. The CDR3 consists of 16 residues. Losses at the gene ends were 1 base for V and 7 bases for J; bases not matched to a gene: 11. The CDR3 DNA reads TGTGCCAGCAGCTTAGAAACTAGCGGGTTCTACAATGAGCAGTACTTC. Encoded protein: CASSLETSGFYNEQYF.

The CDR3 is CASSLVPAGGPDTQYF. Here the CDR3 DNA reads TGTGCCAGCAGTTTAGTTCCAGCGGGGGGGCCAGATACGCAGTATTTT. The genes are TRBV12-3 or TRBV12-4 and TRBJ2-3; TRBD2 matches at 10 bases. The CDR3 is made up of 16 amino acids. Trimming took 1 base from V and 4 from J; bases not matched to a gene: 5.

The CDR3 DNA sequence: TGTGCCAGCAGCTTTGGGGACATCCAAAATGAAAAACTGTTTTTT. It translates to CASSFGDIQNEKLFF. The rearrangement joins TRBV7-9 to TRBJ1-4; weak D call: TRBD1 (6 bases). The CDR3 contains 15 residues. The V gene's germline CDR1 is SEHNR and CDR2 FQNEAQ (reference sequence). With 3 bases removed from V and 5 bases from J, the gap between germline ends came to 13 bases. Drawing the rest from reference TRBV7-9 and TRBJ1-4, the complete variable domain is DTGVSQNPRHKITKRGQNVTFRCDPISEHNRLYWYRQTLGQGPEFLTYFQNEAQLEKSRLLSDRFSAERPKGSFSTLEIQRTEQGDSAMYLCASSFGDIQNEKLFFGSGTQLSVL.

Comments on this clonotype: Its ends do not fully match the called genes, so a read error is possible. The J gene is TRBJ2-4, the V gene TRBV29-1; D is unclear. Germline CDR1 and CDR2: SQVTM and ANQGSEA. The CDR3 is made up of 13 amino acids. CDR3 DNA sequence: TGCAGCGCTGAAGATTTGACCAAAAACATTCAGTACTTC. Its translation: CSAEDLTKNIQYF.

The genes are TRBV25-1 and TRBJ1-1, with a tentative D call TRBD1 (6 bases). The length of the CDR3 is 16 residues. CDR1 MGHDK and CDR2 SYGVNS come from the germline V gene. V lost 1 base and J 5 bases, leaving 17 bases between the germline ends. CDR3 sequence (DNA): TGTGCCAGCAGTGAATCAGAGGGGGAGGGTACGACTGAAGCTTTCTTT. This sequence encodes CASSESEGEGTTEAFF.

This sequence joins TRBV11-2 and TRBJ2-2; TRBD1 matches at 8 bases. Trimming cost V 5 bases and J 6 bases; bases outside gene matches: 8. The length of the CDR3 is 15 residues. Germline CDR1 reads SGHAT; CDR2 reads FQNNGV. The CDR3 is CASSKDREGAGELFF. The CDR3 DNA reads TGTGCCAGCAGCAAGGACAGGGAAGGTGCCGGGGAGCTGTTTTTT.

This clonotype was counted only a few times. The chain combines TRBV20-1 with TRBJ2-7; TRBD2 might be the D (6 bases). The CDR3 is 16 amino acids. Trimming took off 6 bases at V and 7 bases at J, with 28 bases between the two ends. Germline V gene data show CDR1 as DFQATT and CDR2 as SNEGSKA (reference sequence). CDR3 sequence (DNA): TGCAGTGCGGAGGGACGGCGGACCAATTCCTACAATGAGCAGTACTTC. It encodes CSAEGRRTNSYNEQYF.

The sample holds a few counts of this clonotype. The CDR3 DNA is TGCAGTGCACCAAACAGGGCCTCTAGCACAGATACGCAGTATTTT. Residues: CSAPNRASSTDTQYF. This chain joins TRBV20-1 and TRBJ2-3, with D possibly matching TRBD1 (6 bases). This CDR3 is 15 amino acids long. From germline, CDR1 is DFQATT and CDR2 SNEGSKA (reference sequence). Trimming stripped 6 bases from V and 0 bases from J, with 16 bases between.

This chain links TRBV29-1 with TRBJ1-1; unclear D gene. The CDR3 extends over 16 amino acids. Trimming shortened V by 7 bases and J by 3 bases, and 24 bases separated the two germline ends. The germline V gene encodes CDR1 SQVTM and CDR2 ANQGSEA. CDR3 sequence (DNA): TGCAGCGCGCTACCGGGGTACGTGGTGGGGTACACTGAAGCTTTCTTT. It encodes CSALPGYVVGYTEAFF.

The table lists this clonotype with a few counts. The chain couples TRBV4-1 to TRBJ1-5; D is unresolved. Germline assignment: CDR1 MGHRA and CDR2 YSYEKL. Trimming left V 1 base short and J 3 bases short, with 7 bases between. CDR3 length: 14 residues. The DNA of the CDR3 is TGCGCCAGCAGCCAAGGGGAAGACAATCAGCCCCAGCATTTT. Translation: CASSQGEDNQPQHF.

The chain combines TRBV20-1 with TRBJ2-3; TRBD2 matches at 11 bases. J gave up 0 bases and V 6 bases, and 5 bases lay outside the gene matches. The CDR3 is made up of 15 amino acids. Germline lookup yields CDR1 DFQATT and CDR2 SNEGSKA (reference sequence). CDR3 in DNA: TGCAGTGCCCCCAGACTAGCGGGGAGCACAGATACGCAGTATTTT. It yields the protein CSAPRLAGSTDTQYF.

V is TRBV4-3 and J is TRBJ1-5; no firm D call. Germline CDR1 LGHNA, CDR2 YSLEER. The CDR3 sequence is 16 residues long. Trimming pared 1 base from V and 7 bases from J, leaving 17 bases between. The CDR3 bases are TGCGCCAGCAGCCAAGGTTTGCGACAACGAGGCCAGCCCCAGCATTTT. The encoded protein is CASSQGLRQRGQPQHF.

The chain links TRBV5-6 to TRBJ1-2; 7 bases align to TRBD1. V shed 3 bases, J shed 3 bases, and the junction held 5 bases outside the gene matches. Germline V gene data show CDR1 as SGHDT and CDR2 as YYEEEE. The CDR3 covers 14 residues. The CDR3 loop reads CASSWTGIYYGYTF. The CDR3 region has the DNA TGTGCCAGCAGCTGGACAGGAATCTACTATGGCTACACCTTC.

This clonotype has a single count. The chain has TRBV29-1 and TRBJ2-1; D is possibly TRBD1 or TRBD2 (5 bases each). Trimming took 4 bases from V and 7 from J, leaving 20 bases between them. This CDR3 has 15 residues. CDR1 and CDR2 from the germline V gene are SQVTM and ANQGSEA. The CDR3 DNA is TGCAGCGTTGGGGGCTGGGGGACCTACACGAATGAGCAGTTCTTC. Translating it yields CSVGGWGTYTNEQFF.

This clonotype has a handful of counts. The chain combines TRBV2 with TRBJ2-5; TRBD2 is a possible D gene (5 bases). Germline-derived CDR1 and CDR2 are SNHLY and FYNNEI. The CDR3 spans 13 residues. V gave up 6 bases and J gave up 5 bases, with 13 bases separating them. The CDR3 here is CASSEIREETQYF. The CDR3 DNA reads TGTGCCAGCAGCGAAATAAGGGAGGAGACCCAGTACTTC.

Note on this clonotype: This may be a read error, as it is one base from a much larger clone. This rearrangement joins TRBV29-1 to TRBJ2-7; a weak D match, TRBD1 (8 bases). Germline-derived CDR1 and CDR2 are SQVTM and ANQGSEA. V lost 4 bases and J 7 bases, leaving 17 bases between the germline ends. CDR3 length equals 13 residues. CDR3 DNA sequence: TGCAGCGTTGTTACAGGGGGGGTCAATGAGCAGTACTTC. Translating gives CSVVTGGVNEQYF.